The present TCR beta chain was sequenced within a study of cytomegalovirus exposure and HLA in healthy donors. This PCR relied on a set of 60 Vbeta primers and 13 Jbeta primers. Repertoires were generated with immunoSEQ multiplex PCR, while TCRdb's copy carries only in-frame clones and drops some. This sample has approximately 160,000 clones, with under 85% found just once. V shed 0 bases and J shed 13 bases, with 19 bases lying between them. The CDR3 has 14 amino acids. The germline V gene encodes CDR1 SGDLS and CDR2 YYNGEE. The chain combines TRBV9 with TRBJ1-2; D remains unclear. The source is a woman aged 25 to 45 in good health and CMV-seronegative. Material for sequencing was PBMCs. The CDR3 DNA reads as TGTGCCAGCAGCGTAGCTCGAGAGACACTCCAGTGCACCTTC. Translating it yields CASSVARETLQCTF.